These 28 T cell receptor beta chains came from one sample sequenced in a study of beta chain features in type 1 diabetes. The entirety of the isolated RNA underwent reverse transcription, so expressed TCRB transcripts were sequenced. This table comes from immunoSEQ multiplex PCR, and its TCRdb copy is limited to in-frame clones, with some not included. The sample gives 130,000 or so clones, about a tenth of which show up once; 0.68% is in the top ten. The sample comprised central memory CD4+ T cells from blood. The receptors were sampled from a man in his late teens or twenties in good health.

The chain joins TRBV7-2 to TRBJ1-1; 7 bases match TRBD1. The CDR3 spans 14 residues. The J segment lost 1 base and the V segment lost 5 bases, leaving 4 bases of the junction unmatched. Germline loops: CDR1 SGHTA, CDR2 FQGNSA. This CDR3 reads CASSPRTGNTEAFF. CDR3 nucleotides: TGTGCCAGCAGCCCACGGACAGGGAACACTGAAGCTTTCTTT.

This clone turned up a few times. The CDR3 region has the DNA TGTGCCAGCAGTTCCCGCCCGACTAGCCAAGAAAATCAAGAGACCCAGTACTTC. It is translated as CASSSRPTSQENQETQYF. The chain joins TRBV27 to TRBJ2-5; 7 nucleotides align to TRBD2. V gave up 4 bases and J gave up 2 bases; unmatched junction bases: 16. This CDR3 has 18 residues. Germline V gene sequence: CDR1 MNHEY, CDR2 SMNVEV (reference sequence).

V is TRBV18 and J is TRBJ2-1; D not certain. The germline V and J ends were trimmed by 2 bases and 9 bases, with 17 bases remaining between them. Looked up from germline, CDR1 is KGHSH and CDR2 is LQKENI. The CDR3 totals 15 residues. The CDR3 nucleotides are TGTGCCAGCTCACCAGAATCATTAGACTTCGGTGAGCAGTTCTTC. Translation: CASSPESLDFGEQFF.

This clone was observed a handful of times. V is TRBV7-2 and J is TRBJ2-7; D unclear. Per germline, CDR1 SGHTA and CDR2 FQGNSA. Trimming left V 4 bases short and J 0 bases short, with 7 bases between. The CDR3 sequence is 13 residues long. The CDR3 sequence is CASSSIPSYEQYF. CDR3 DNA sequence: TGTGCCAGCAGCTCAATCCCCTCCTACGAGCAGTACTTC.

The chain combines TRBV18 with TRBJ2-5, with a possible D match to TRBD2 (6 bases). Gene TRBJ2-7 matches the end of the DNA better, so the J call may be wrong. Germline loops: CDR1 KGHSH, CDR2 LQKENI. CDR3 size: 14 residues. CDR3 protein: CASSPTTQGGEQYF. In DNA form, the CDR3 reads TGTGCCAGCTCACCTACGACGCAGGGAGGCGAGCAGTACTTC.

A few counts support this clone. The chain links TRBV7-9 to TRBJ1-2, with 8 bases identical to TRBD1. Germline loops: CDR1 SEHNR, CDR2 FQNEAQ (reference sequence). Trimming cost V 1 base and J 8 bases; bases outside gene matches: 6. This CDR3 has 14 residues. The CDR3 sequence: CASSLGDRSRGYTF. The DNA for the CDR3 is TGTGCCAGCAGCTTAGGGGACAGGAGCCGGGGCTACACCTTC.

V is TRBV18 and J is TRBJ1-5; TRBD1 is a possible D gene (5 bases). The CDR3 extends over 16 amino acids. CDR1 is KGHSH, CDR2 LQKENI, per germline. V dropped 2 bases and J dropped 0 bases, with 11 bases sitting between them. CDR3 protein: CASSPRQTDSNQPQHF. In DNA, the CDR3 is TGTGCCAGCTCACCAAGACAGACAGATAGCAATCAGCCCCAGCATTTT. Using reference TRBV18 and TRBJ1-5 for the parts outside the CDR3, the full variable domain is NAGVMQNPRHLVRRRGQEARLRCSPMKGHSHVYWYRQLPEEGLKFMVYLQKENIIDESGMPKERFSAEFPKEGPSILRIQQVVRGDSAAYFCASSPRQTDSNQPQHFGDGTRLSIL.

This chain links TRBV15 with TRBJ1-2; no firm D call. The CDR3 covers 13 residues. Per the germline V gene, CDR1 is LNHNV and CDR2 is YYDKDF (reference sequence). V was cut by 0 bases and J by 4 bases, with 6 bases left in between. The CDR3 DNA reads as TGTGCCACCAGCAGAGATAACATCTATGGCTACACCTTC. Amino acids: CATSRDNIYGYTF.

This clone turned up a few times. V gene TRBV4-2 combines with J gene TRBJ2-6; 9 positions match TRBD1. The germline V gene has CDR1 LGHNA and CDR2 YNFKEQ. The CDR3 consists of 21 residues. The trim removed 2 bases at V and 0 bases at J, leaving 14 bases unmatched. CDR3 sequence: CASSQTQMGQGISSGANVLTF. As DNA, the CDR3 is TGTGCCAGCAGCCAAACTCAAATGGGACAGGGAATAAGCTCTGGGGCCAACGTCCTGACTTTC.

This chain connects TRBV29-1 to TRBJ1-2; D unclear. CDR3 length: 13 residues. V lost 2 bases and J lost 4, with 11 bases in between. Looked up from germline, CDR1 is SQVTM and CDR2 is ANQGSEA. Written as DNA, the CDR3 is TGCAGCGTTGAAATGAGGGTAGGCTATGGCTACACCTTC. Its protein is CSVEMRVGYGYTF.

CDR3: CASSLQGAGTEAFF. CDR3 DNA sequence: TGCGCCAGCAGCTTACAGGGGGCTGGCACTGAAGCTTTCTTT. The chain carries TRBV5-1 and TRBJ1-1; 9 positions match TRBD1. The ends lost 2 bases at V and 4 bases at J; junction bases unmatched: 3. There are 14 residues in the CDR3. Germline V CDR1 and CDR2: SGHRS, YFSETQ.

This clone has just a few counts. CDR3 nucleotide sequence: TGTGCCAGCGGTGACAACTGGAATTCACCCCTCCACTTT. This encodes CASGDNWNSPLHF. The chain recombines TRBV19 with TRBJ1-6; D not certain. Germline V gene data show CDR1 as LNHDA and CDR2 as SQIVND (reference sequence). Trimming stripped 9 bases from V and 7 bases from J, with 13 bases between. The length of the CDR3 is 13 residues.

The rearrangement joins TRBV6-1 to TRBJ1-6; D not certain. There are 12 residues in the CDR3. V gave up 7 bases and J gave up 9 bases, with 10 bases separating them. From germline, CDR1 is MNHNS and CDR2 SASEGT. The CDR3 loop is CASKEQTSPLHF. Here the CDR3 DNA reads TGTGCCAGCAAGGAACAGACTTCACCCCTCCACTTT.

The CDR3 DNA reads as TGTGCCTGGAGTGTTGGAGCAGCCGACAGCAATCAGCCCCAGCATTTT. Its protein is CAWSVGAADSNQPQHF. This rearrangement joins TRBV30 to TRBJ1-5, with D hard to call. CDR1 is GTSNPN and CDR2 is SVGIG in the germline V gene (reference sequence). The CDR3 is 16 residues long. V was shortened by 0 bases and J by 1 base, with 13 bases between the two germline ends.

In its sample, this clone was seen a few times. The gene calls are TRBV27 and TRBJ1-5; D is unclear. The CDR3 covers 15 residues. CDR1 is MNHEY and CDR2 is SMNVEV in the germline V gene (reference sequence). Between the trimmed V and J ends, which lost 0 bases and 4 bases, there was a span of 10 bases. Written as DNA, the CDR3 is TGTGCCAGCAGTTTATCGATCGCGGGGAATCAGCCCCAGCATTTT. It codes for CASSLSIAGNQPQHF.

This clone was seen a handful of times. This chain links TRBV2 with TRBJ2-5; D is unresolved. TRBJ2-7 explains the end of the DNA better; the J call may be wrong. The CDR3 is 15 residues long. Germline CDR1 is SNHLY and CDR2 is FYNNEI. The DNA of the CDR3 is TGTGCCAGCAGTGAAGGGTACCTTCCCTCCTACGAGCAGTACTTC. Amino acids: CASSEGYLPSYEQYF.

The rearrangement joins TRBV30 to TRBJ1-3; D is uncertain. V shed 7 bases and J shed 2 bases, with 6 bases lying between them. CDR3 length: 11 amino acids. The germline V gene encodes CDR1 GTSNPN and CDR2 SVGIG (reference sequence). The CDR3 nucleotides read TGTGCCTACAGAACTGGAAACACCATATATTTT. Translation gives CAYRTGNTIYF.

The chain uses TRBV30 and TRBJ1-2, with TRBD1 matching over 7 bases. The CDR3 is made up of 13 amino acids. The germline V gene has CDR1 GTSNPN and CDR2 SVGIG (reference sequence). The V segment lost 2 bases and the J segment 6 bases; nucleotides outside the gene matches: 6. Here the CDR3 DNA reads TGTGCCTGGAGTACCACAGGGGTGAATGGCTACACCTTC. The encoded protein is CAWSTTGVNGYTF. Full variable domain (rest looked up from reference TRBV30 and TRBJ1-2): SQTIHQWPATLVQPVGSPLSLECTVEGTSNPNLYWYRQAAGRGLQLLFYSVGIGQISSEVPQNLSASRPQDRQFILSSKKLLLSDSGFYLCAWSTTGVNGYTFGSGTRLTVV.

Regarding this clone: The sample has other DNA sequences that encode this CDR3 too. The V call is TRBV27, the J call TRBJ2-7; 9 bases are shared with TRBD1. The V gene end was trimmed by 6 bases and the J gene end by 4 bases; junction bases not matched to a gene: 7. Looked up from germline, CDR1 is MNHEY and CDR2 is SMNVEV (reference sequence). This CDR3 spans 14 amino acids. The CDR3 here is CASSKQGAQYEQYF. The CDR3, as DNA: TGTGCCAGCAGCAAACAGGGGGCCCAGTACGAGCAGTACTTC.

The J gene is TRBJ2-7, the V gene TRBV4-1, with D tentatively TRBD1 (6 bases). The V gene lost 3 bases and the J gene lost 2 bases, with 11 bases spanning the gap. The germline V gene has CDR1 MGHRA and CDR2 YSYEKL. The CDR3 has 14 amino acids. The CDR3 reads CASSHDGQTYEQYF. The CDR3 region has the DNA TGCGCCAGCAGCCATGACGGACAGACCTACGAGCAGTACTTC.

This clone was recorded a few times. The chain is built from TRBV5-1 and TRBJ2-1; possibly TRBD1 for D (7 bases). The CDR3 is 14 amino acids. With 5 bases removed from V and 3 bases from J, the gap between germline ends came to 12 bases. CDR1 and CDR2 from the germline V gene are SGHRS and YFSETQ. CDR3 in DNA: TGCGCCAGCAGAGAGCAGGGGGGCTACAATGAGCAGTTCTTC. It codes for CASREQGGYNEQFF.

This clone was recorded a few times. This chain uses TRBV9 with TRBJ1-4; D perhaps matches TRBD1 (6 bases). The germline CDR1 and CDR2 sequences are SGDLS and YYNGEE. This CDR3 is built from 15 residues. Trimming shortened V by 1 base and J by 5 bases, and 12 bases separated the two germline ends. Here the CDR3 DNA reads TGTGCCAGCAGCGTAAGAGGGACATTAAATGAAAAACTGTTTTTT. This translates into CASSVRGTLNEKLFF.

This chain connects TRBV27 to TRBJ2-3, with 12 bases matching TRBD1. The length of the CDR3 is 19 residues. The V and J ends lost 0 bases and 7 bases, in that order; junction bases with no gene match: 14. CDR1 MNHEY and CDR2 SMNVEV come from the germline V gene (reference sequence). In nucleotides, the CDR3 is TGTGCCAGCAGTTTATCGAACTACGCCGGGACAGGGGGCGCGAATACGCAGTATTTT. It codes for CASSLSNYAGTGGANTQYF.

The chain employs TRBV11-1 and TRBJ2-7, with D possibly TRBD1 on 6 matching bases. V was cut by 1 base and J by 0 bases, with 7 bases left in between. Germline CDR1 is SGHAT and CDR2 is FQDESV (reference sequence). CDR3 size: 14 residues. CDR3 in DNA: TGTGCCAGCAGCTTAGAAGGGGGCTCCTACGAGCAGTACTTC. This gives the protein CASSLEGGSYEQYF.

This clone was counted between two and nine times. The V and J genes are TRBV7-2 and TRBJ2-3; tentative D call: TRBD2 (6 bases). The CDR3 extends over 16 amino acids. CDR1 SGHTA and CDR2 FQGNSA come from the germline V gene. Trimming shortened V by 3 bases and J by 0 bases, and 13 bases separated the two germline ends. The CDR3 DNA sequence: TGTGCCAGCAGCTTTCGCCCAGGGACTAGCACAGATACGCAGTATTTT. Protein sequence: CASSFRPGTSTDTQYF.

This clone was observed a handful of times. The chain uses TRBV9 and TRBJ2-1; TRBD2 matches 8 bases. V shed 6 bases, J shed 9 bases, and the junction held 14 bases outside the gene matches. Germline V gives CDR1 SGDLS, CDR2 YYNGEE. The CDR3 length is 15 residues. The CDR3 DNA sequence: TGTGCCAGCAAATTTAGCGGGGAGGGGGTCAGTGAGCAGTTCTTC. Residues: CASKFSGEGVSEQFF.

This clone was seen a handful of times. V usage is TRBV4-2 and J usage is TRBJ2-7, with TRBD1 matching 9 bases. Germline trimming cut 5 bases from V and 2 bases from J; bases unmatched to any gene: 19. This CDR3 comprises 19 residues. Germline CDR1 reads LGHNA; CDR2 reads YNFKEQ. The CDR3 DNA sequence: TGTGCCAGCAGCATAAGAACCGGGACAGGGAAGGAGGGCACCTACGAGCAGTACTTC. Residues: CASSIRTGTGKEGTYEQYF.

This chain joins TRBV5-1 and TRBJ1-3; D possibly corresponds to TRBD1 (6 bases). The CDR3 has 13 residues. Between the trimmed V and J ends, which lost 0 bases and 6 bases, there was a span of 7 bases. The V gene's germline CDR1 is SGHRS and CDR2 YFSETQ. CDR3 nucleotide sequence: TGCGCCAGCAGCTTGGGGGGACAAAACACCATATATTTT. This encodes CASSLGGQNTIYF.